Presented here are 25 T cell receptor beta chains from one specimen sequenced in a study of blood T cell repertoires in COVID-19. Measured with immunoSEQ multiplex PCR; TCRdb has only the in-frame clones, and not every one. This sample carries around 170,000 clones, 70% to 90% of them seen once, and the ten largest clones take over 7.5%. The sample comprised peripheral blood. The origin of the receptors is a man aged 50-59 years with active or convalescent COVID-19.

The chain uses TRBV25-1 and TRBJ1-5; D perhaps matches TRBD1 (5 bases). This CDR3 has 14 amino acids. Germline CDR1 MGHDK, CDR2 SYGVNS. Trimming took off 6 bases at V and 7 bases at J, with 16 bases between the two ends. The CDR3 DNA sequence: TGTGCCAGCAGCCTCCCCGACAGTTTCCAGCCCCAGCATTTT. This gives the protein CASSLPDSFQPQHF.

The chain couples TRBV6-5 to TRBJ2-7; TRBD1 agrees at 7 bases. Germline CDR1 and CDR2: MNHEY and SVGAGI. There are 13 residues in the CDR3. The ends lost 5 bases at V and 4 bases at J; junction bases unmatched: 5. The CDR3 DNA is TGTGCCAGCAGTCGGGACAGACTATACGAGCAGTACTTC. This translates into CASSRDRLYEQYF.

This clone was seen only a few times. The chain joins TRBV30 to TRBJ1-2; TRBD1 agrees at 10 bases. The CDR3 has 13 amino acids. V was pared by 3 bases and J by 8 bases, with 6 bases of the junction left unmatched. Per germline, CDR1 GTSNPN and CDR2 SVGIG (reference sequence). The CDR3 reads CAWRRQGAEGYTF. The CDR3 bases are TGTGCCTGGAGACGACAGGGGGCGGAGGGCTACACCTTC.

The V call is TRBV5-1, the J call TRBJ2-1; unclear D gene. Per germline, CDR1 SGHRS and CDR2 YFSETQ. The germline V and J ends were trimmed by 2 bases and 5 bases, with 14 bases remaining between them. The length of the CDR3 is 15 residues. This chain's CDR3 is CASSFLSTKDNEQFF. CDR3 DNA: TGCGCCAGCAGCTTCTTGTCTACTAAAGACAATGAGCAGTTCTTC.

The genes are TRBV3-1 (or the pseudogene TRBV3-2) and TRBJ2-1; no definite D call. V shed 4 bases and J shed 2 bases, with 9 bases lying between them. The length of the CDR3 is 14 residues. The germline V gene encodes CDR1 LGHDT and CDR2 YNNKEL (reference sequence). In DNA, the CDR3 is TGTGCCAGCAGCCCCAGTGGCACCTACAATGAGCAGTTCTTC. Protein product: CASSPSGTYNEQFF.

The rearrangement links TRBV5-1 to TRBJ2-5, with D unclear. The CDR3 contains 14 residues. V dropped 0 bases and J dropped 2 bases, with 8 bases sitting between them. Germline CDR1 reads SGHRS; CDR2 reads YFSETQ. The CDR3 bases are TGCGCCAGCAGCTTGGCTGGGCAACAAGAGACCCAGTACTTC. Translation: CASSLAGQQETQYF.

The V call is TRBV5-1, the J call TRBJ1-2; D is unclear. This CDR3 comprises 15 residues. Germline V lookup: CDR1 SGHRS, CDR2 YFSETQ. Trimming cost V 0 bases and J 0 bases, with 9 bases left between them. CDR3 in amino acids: CASSLESGANYGYTF. CDR3 sequence (DNA): TGCGCCAGCAGCTTGGAGAGCGGGGCTAACTATGGCTACACCTTC.

The chain links TRBV7-3 to TRBJ2-1; the match to TRBD1 covers 7 bases. The V gene's germline CDR1 is SGHTA and CDR2 FQGTGA. Losses at the gene ends were 5 bases for V and 8 bases for J; bases not matched to a gene: 6. CDR3 length equals 13 residues. Here the CDR3 DNA reads TGTGCCAGCAGCGAGCCAGGGACAGATGAGCAGTTCTTC. Its protein product is CASSEPGTDEQFF.

The chain uses TRBV11-1 and TRBJ1-6, with 7 positions matching TRBD1. Germline CDR1 SGHAT, CDR2 FQDESV (reference sequence). V gave up 7 bases and J gave up 8 bases; unmatched junction bases: 8. This CDR3 comprises 14 residues. The CDR3 loop reads CASTGQGVDSPLHF. The CDR3 coding sequence is TGTGCCAGCACGGGGCAGGGGGTGGATTCACCCCTCCACTTT.

This clone was counted a single time. This sequence joins TRBV28 and TRBJ1-4; 7 bases match TRBD1. CDR1 is MDHEN, CDR2 SYDVKM, per germline. This CDR3 comprises 14 residues. J was trimmed by 5 bases and V by 4 bases; bases with no gene match: 4. CDR3: CASSSGTENEKLFF. DNA of the CDR3: TGTGCCAGCAGTTCGGGGACAGAAAATGAAAAACTGTTTTTT.

In this sample, this clone turned up once. The chain has TRBV30 and TRBJ1-1, with a tentative D call TRBD1 (5 bases). This CDR3 spans 11 amino acids. Germline loops: CDR1 GTSNPN, CDR2 SVGIG (reference sequence). Trimming shortened V by 3 bases and J by 11 bases, and 13 bases separated the two germline ends. CDR3 loop: CAWSLGGAAFF. The CDR3 region has the DNA TGTGCCTGGAGCCTAGGAGGGGCTGCTTTCTTT.

The genes are TRBV7-6 and TRBJ2-2; 7 bases agree with TRBD1. V was clipped by 6 bases and J by 4 bases; unmatched bases: 11. The CDR3 spans 16 residues. Per germline, CDR1 SGHVS and CDR2 FNYEAQ. The DNA for the CDR3 is TGTGCCAGCAGACCCTTGAGGGGGCCTGGCACCGGGGAGCTGTTTTTT. It encodes CASRPLRGPGTGELFF.

The V call is TRBV27, the J call TRBJ2-5; TRBD2 aligns across 9 bases. With V trimmed by 7 bases and J by 5 bases, 5 bases remained unmatched. The CDR3 totals 13 residues. The germline V gene has CDR1 MNHEY and CDR2 SMNVEV (reference sequence). CDR3: CASNAGGDETQYF. The CDR3 DNA is TGTGCCAGCAATGCGGGAGGGGATGAGACCCAGTACTTC.

J is TRBJ2-5 and V is TRBV18; 10 nucleotides match TRBD1. Germline CDR1 is KGHSH and CDR2 is LQKENI. Losses at the gene ends were 4 bases for V and 3 bases for J; bases not matched to a gene: 2. This CDR3 region has 14 residues. This CDR3 is CASSLGQGKETQYF. Here the CDR3 DNA reads TGTGCCAGCTCACTGGGACAGGGGAAAGAGACCCAGTACTTC.

This clone was seen a handful of times. CDR3 region: CASRATGRDGYTF. In nucleotides, the CDR3 is TGTGCCAGCAGGGCGACAGGTCGGGATGGCTACACCTTC. This chain joins TRBV6-5 and TRBJ1-2; maybe TRBD1 (6 bases). The germline V gene encodes CDR1 MNHEY and CDR2 SVGAGI. The V end was cut by 6 bases, the J end by 6 bases, with 14 bases between. The CDR3 length is 13 residues.

The chain carries TRBV2 and TRBJ2-2; 9 bases match TRBD2. The CDR3 is 15 residues long. CDR1 and CDR2 (germline): SNHLY, FYNNEI. Unmatched junction bases numbered 3, after V lost 0 bases and J lost 7 bases. For the CDR3, the DNA is TGTGCCAGCAGTGAAGCGCGGGAGGGAAGCGGGGAGCTGTTTTTT. Translated: CASSEAREGSGELFF.

CDR3 in amino acids: CASSSGQGAYTEAFF. CDR3 nucleotides: TGTGCCAGCAGTTCGGGACAGGGGGCTTACACTGAAGCTTTCTTT. The chain links TRBV6-6 to TRBJ1-1, with 12 bases identical to TRBD1. The CDR3 has 15 amino acids. Unmatched junction bases numbered 3, after V lost 4 bases and J lost 3 bases. Germline V gives CDR1 MNHNY, CDR2 SVGAGI (reference sequence).

The rearrangement joins TRBV7-9 to TRBJ2-5, with unresolved D. The V and J ends lost 1 base and 7 bases respectively, with 4 bases between them. The CDR3 has 11 residues. Germline loops: CDR1 SEHNR, CDR2 FQNEAQ (reference sequence). In DNA form, the CDR3 reads TGTGCCAGCAGCTTAGGAGGGACCCAGTACTTC. Protein product: CASSLGGTQYF.

The chain links TRBV2 to TRBJ1-6, with a tentative D call TRBD1 (5 bases). The CDR3 has 15 residues. The V and J ends lost 5 bases and 10 bases respectively, with 18 bases between them. Germline CDR1 reads SNHLY; CDR2 reads FYNNEI. The DNA of the CDR3 is TGTGCCAGCAGTATCCAGGGAGGGTCAGGGTCACCCCTCCACTTT. This translates into CASSIQGGSGSPLHF.

The chain employs TRBV6-4 and TRBJ1-5, with TRBD1 identical over 8 bases. The CDR3 consists of 13 residues. The junction had 5 bases not matched to a gene; V was cut back by 4 bases and J by 9 bases. Germline loops: CDR1 MRHNA, CDR2 SNTAGT. The CDR3 protein is CASSAGQGRPQHF. The CDR3 DNA reads as TGTGCCAGCAGTGCCGGACAGGGACGGCCCCAGCATTTT.

The V gene is TRBV28, the J gene TRBJ2-7; D uncertain. Trimming pared 5 bases from V and 5 bases from J, leaving 13 bases between. Germline values: CDR1 MDHEN, CDR2 SYDVKM. The CDR3 has 13 residues. The CDR3 reads CASSPHLRNEQYF. The CDR3 coding sequence is TGTGCCAGCAGTCCCCATCTCAGGAACGAGCAGTACTTC.

The chain recombines TRBV5-4 with TRBJ2-3; 8 bases line up with TRBD2. The CDR3 covers 16 residues. V lost 1 base, J lost 5 bases, and 9 bases stayed unmatched. Germline V gene lookup returns CDR1 SGHNT and CDR2 YYREEE (reference sequence). The CDR3 DNA reads as TGTGCCAGCAGCTTGAGGCTAGCGGGTGACGTAGATACGCAGTATTTT. Translating it yields CASSLRLAGDVDTQYF. Combining the CDR3 with reference TRBV5-4 and TRBJ2-3 gives the whole variable domain ETGVTQSPTHLIKTRGQQVTLRCSSQSGHNTVSWYQQALGQGPQFIFQYYREEENGRGNFPPRFSGLQFPNYSSELNVNALELDDSALYLCASSLRLAGDVDTQYFGPGTRLTVL.

V and J are TRBV5-1 and TRBJ2-1; TRBD2 aligns across 10 bases. The CDR3 runs 15 residues. Germline V gene sequence: CDR1 SGHRS, CDR2 YFSETQ. V was clipped by 1 base and J by 9 bases; unmatched bases: 7. CDR3 protein: CASSLSSGSLVEQFF. DNA of the CDR3: TGCGCCAGCAGCTTGTCTAGCGGGAGTCTCGTTGAGCAGTTCTTC. Full variable domain (outside the CDR3, taken from reference TRBV5-1 and TRBJ2-1): KAGVTQTPRYLIKTRGQQVTLSCSPISGHRSVSWYQQTPGQGLQFLFEYFSETQRNKGNFPGRFSGRQFSNSRSEMNVSTLELGDSALYLCASSLSSGSLVEQFFGPGTRLTVL.

The sample holds a few counts of this clone. The rearrangement joins TRBV28 to TRBJ1-2; 8 positions match TRBD1. CDR1 MDHEN and CDR2 SYDVKM come from the germline V gene. This CDR3 is 16 amino acids long. With 4 bases clipped from V and 8 bases from J, the junction kept 15 bases outside the gene matches. CDR3 sequence: CASSSGTGHFSGGYTF. CDR3 DNA sequence: TGTGCCAGCAGTTCCGGGACAGGCCATTTCTCCGGGGGCTACACCTTC.

The rearrangement links TRBV4-3 to TRBJ1-2, with D possibly being TRBD1 (6 bases). The CDR3 is 15 residues long. The V end was cut by 0 bases, the J end by 7 bases, with 15 bases between. Per the germline V gene, CDR1 is LGHNA and CDR2 is YSLEER. The CDR3 DNA reads TGCGCCAGCAGCCAAGAACTTGGCAGGGGAATTGGCTACACCTTC. The encoded protein is CASSQELGRGIGYTF.